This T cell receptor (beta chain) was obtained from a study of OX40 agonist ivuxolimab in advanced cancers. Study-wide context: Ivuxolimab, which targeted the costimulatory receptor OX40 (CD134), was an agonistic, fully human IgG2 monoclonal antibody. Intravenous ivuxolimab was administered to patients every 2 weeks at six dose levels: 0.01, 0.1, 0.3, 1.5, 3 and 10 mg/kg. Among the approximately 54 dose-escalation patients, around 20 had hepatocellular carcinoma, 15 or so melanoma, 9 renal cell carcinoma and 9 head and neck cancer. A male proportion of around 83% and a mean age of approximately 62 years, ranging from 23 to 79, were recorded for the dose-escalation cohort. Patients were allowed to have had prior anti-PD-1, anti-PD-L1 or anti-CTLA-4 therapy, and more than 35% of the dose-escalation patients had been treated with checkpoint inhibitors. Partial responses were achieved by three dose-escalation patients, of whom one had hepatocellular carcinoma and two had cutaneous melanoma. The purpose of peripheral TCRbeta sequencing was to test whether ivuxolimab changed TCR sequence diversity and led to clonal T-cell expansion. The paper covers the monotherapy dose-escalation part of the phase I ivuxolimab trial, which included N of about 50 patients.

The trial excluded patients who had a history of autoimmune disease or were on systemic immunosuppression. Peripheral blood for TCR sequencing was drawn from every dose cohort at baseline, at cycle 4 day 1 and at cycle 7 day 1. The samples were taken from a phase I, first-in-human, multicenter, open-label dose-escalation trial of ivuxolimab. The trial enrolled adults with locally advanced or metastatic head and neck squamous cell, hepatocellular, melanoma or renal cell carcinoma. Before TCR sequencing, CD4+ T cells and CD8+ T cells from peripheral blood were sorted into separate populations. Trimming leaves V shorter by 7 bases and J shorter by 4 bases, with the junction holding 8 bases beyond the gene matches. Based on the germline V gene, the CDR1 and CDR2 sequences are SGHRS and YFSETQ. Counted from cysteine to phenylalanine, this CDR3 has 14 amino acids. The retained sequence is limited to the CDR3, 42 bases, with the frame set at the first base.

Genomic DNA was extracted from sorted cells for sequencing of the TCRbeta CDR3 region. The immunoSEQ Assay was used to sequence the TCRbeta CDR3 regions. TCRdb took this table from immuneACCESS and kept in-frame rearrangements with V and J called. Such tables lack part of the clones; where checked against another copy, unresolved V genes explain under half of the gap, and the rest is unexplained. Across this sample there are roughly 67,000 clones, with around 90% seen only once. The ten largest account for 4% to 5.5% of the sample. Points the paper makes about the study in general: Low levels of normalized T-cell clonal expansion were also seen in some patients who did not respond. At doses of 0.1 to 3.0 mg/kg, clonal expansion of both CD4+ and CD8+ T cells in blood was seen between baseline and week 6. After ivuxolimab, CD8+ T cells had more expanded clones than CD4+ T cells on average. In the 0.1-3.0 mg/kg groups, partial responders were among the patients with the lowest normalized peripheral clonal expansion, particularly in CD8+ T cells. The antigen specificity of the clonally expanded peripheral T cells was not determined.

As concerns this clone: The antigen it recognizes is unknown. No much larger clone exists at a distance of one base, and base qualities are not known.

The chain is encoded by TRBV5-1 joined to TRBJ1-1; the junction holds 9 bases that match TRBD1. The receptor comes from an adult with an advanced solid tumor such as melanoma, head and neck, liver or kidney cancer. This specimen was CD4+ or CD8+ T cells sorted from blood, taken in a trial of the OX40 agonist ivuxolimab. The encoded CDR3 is CASGEGQGVTEAFF. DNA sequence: TGCGCCAGCGGGGAGGGACAGGGAGTCACTGAAGCTTTCTTT.